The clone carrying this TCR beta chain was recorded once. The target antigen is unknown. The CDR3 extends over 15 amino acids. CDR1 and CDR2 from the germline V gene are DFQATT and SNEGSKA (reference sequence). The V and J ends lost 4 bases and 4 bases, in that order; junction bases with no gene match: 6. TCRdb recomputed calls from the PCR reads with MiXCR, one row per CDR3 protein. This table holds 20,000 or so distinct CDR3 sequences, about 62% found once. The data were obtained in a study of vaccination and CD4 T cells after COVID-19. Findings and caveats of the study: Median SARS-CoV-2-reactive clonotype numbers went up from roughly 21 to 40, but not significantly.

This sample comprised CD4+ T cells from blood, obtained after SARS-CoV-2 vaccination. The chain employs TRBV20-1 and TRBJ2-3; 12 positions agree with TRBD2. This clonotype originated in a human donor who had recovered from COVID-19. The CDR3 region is CSAKGLAGSPDTQYF. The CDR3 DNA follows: TGCAGTGCTAAAGGACTAGCGGGATCGCCAGATACGCAGTATTTT.